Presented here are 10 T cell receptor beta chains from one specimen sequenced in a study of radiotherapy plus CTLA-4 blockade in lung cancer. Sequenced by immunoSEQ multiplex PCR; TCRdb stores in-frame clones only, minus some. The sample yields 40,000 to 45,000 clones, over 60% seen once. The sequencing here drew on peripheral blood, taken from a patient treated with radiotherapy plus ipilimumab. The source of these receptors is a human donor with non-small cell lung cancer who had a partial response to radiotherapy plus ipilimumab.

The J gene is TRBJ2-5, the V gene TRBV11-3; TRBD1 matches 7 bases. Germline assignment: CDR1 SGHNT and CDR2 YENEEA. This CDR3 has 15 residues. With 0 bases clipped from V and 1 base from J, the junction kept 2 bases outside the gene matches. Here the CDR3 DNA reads TGTGCCAGCAGCTTAGAGGGGGACAGCCAAGAGACCCAGTACTTC. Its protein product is CASSLEGDSQETQYF.

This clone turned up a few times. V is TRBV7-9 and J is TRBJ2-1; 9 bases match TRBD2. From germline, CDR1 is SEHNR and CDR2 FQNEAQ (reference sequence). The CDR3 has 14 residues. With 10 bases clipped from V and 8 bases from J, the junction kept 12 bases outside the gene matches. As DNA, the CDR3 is TGTGCCACCCTTAGCGGGGGTGAGGTAGATGAGCAGTTCTTC. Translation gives CATLSGGEVDEQFF. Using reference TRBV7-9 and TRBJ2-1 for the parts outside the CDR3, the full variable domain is DTGVSQNPRHKITKRGQNVTFRCDPISEHNRLYWYRQTLGQGPEFLTYFQNEAQLEKSRLLSDRFSAERPKGSFSTLEIQRTEQGDSAMYLCATLSGGEVDEQFFGPGTRLTVL.

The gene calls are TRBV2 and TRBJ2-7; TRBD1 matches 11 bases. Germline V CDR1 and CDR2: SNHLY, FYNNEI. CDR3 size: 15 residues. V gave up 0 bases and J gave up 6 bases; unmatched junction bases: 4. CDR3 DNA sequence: TGTGCCAGCAGTGAAGCCAGGGACAGGGGGTCCGAGCAGTACTTC. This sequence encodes CASSEARDRGSEQYF.

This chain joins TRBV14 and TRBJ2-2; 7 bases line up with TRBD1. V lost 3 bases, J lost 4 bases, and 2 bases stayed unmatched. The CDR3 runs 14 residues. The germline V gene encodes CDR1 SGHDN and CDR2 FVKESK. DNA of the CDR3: TGTGCCAGCAGCCAGACAGGGAGCACCGGGGAGCTGTTTTTT. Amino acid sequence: CASSQTGSTGELFF.

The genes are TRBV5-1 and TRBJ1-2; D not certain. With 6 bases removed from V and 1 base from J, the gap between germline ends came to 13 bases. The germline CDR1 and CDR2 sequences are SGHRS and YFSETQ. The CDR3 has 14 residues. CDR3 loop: CASNPGEVNYGYTF. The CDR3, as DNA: TGCGCCAGCAATCCCGGGGAGGTTAACTATGGCTACACCTTC.

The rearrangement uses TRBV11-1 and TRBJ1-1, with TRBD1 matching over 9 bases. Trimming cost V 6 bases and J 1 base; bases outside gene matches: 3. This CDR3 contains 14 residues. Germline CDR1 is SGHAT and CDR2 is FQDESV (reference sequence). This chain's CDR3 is CASRGTGRNTEAFF. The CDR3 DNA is TGTGCCAGCAGGGGGACAGGGCGGAACACTGAAGCTTTCTTT.

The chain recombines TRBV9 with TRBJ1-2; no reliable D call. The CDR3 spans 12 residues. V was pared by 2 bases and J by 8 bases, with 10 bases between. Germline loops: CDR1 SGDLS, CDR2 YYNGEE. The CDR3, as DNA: TGTGCCAGCAGCGTGGGCAGAGACGGCTACACCTTC. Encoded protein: CASSVGRDGYTF.

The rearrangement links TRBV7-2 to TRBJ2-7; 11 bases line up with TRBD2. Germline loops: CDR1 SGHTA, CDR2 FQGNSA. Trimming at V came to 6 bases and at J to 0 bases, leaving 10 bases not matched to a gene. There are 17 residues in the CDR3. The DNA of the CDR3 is TGTGCCAGCAGTCAACTAGCGGGAGCAAGGGACTCCTACGAGCAGTACTTC. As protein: CASSQLAGARDSYEQYF.

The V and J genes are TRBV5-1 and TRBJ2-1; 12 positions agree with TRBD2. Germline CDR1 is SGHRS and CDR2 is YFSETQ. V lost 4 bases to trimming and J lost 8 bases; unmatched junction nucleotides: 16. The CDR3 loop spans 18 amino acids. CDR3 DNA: TGCGCCAGCAGCCTGAGGGCTAGCGGGGGGGGTTATAGCGATGAGCAGTTCTTC. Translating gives CASSLRASGGGYSDEQFF.

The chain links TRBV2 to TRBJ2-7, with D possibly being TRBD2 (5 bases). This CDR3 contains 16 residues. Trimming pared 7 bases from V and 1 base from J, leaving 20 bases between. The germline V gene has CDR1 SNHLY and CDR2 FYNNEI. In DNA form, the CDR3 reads TGTGCCAGCATCTTTATCCCGGACTTAATATCCTACGAGCAGTACTTC. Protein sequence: CASIFIPDLISYEQYF.